This is a list of T cell receptor beta chains from one sample in a study of blood T cell repertoires in COVID-19. Data came from immunoSEQ multiplex PCR; TCRdb stores just in-frame clones and leaves some out. This table holds some 110,000 clones, around 90% found once. The sequencing input was peripheral blood. Receptors were obtained from a human donor in a cohort sampled during active COVID-19. The CDR3 runs from the conserved cysteine through the conserved F or W. D genes are given only for firm matches. The size entry is marked missing in some rows and otherwise reads once, few, many or a size class.

j_call d_call v_call clone_size cdr3_aa cdr3_nt
TRBJ2-7 . TRBV6-7 . CASTTLCRDSPYEQYF TGTGCCAGCACCACTCTCTGCCGGGACTCTCCCTACGAGCAGTACTTC
TRBJ1-6 . TRBV5-1 . CASSLGSRVRSPLHF TGCGCCAGCAGCTTGGGCTCGAGGGTGCGGTCACCCCTCCACTTT
TRBJ1-2 . TRBV27 . CASSFRQDRYGYTF TGTGCCAGCAGTTTTCGACAGGACCGCTATGGCTACACCTTC
TRBJ2-7 TRBD2 TRBV5-6 . CASSLVSGAREQYF TGTGCCAGCAGCTTAGTTAGCGGGGCGCGCGAGCAGTACTTC
TRBJ1-2 . TRBV24-1 . CATSERAGAPGYTF TGTGCCACCAGTGAGCGGGCAGGGGCTCCGGGCTACACCTTC
TRBJ1-2 . TRBV25-1 . CASSDHQYLYGYTF TGTGCCAGCAGTGACCACCAGTACCTCTATGGCTACACCTTC
TRBJ2-3 TRBD2 TRBV11-3 once CASSGRSGSGRAPDTQYF TGTGCCAGCAGCGGCCGCAGTGGTAGCGGGAGGGCCCCAGATACGCAGTATTTT
TRBJ1-3 . TRBV11-3 . CASSLGSVSGNTIYF TGTGCCAGCAGCTTAGGTTCGGTCTCTGGAAACACCATATATTTT
TRBJ2-5 . TRBV7-3 . CASSSFADPGHPETQYF TGTGCCAGCAGCTCCTTTGCGGACCCGGGACACCCAGAGACCCAGTACTTC
TRBJ1-1 . TRBV6-5 . CASSYSMSLAEAFF TGTGCCAGCAGTTACTCGATGAGTTTGGCTGAAGCTTTCTTT
TRBJ1-2 . TRBV6-6 . CASTQEENYGYTF TGTGCCAGCACACAAGAGGAGAACTATGGCTACACCTTC
TRBJ2-7 TRBD2 TRBV7-2 . CASSLGASGRYEQYF TGTGCCAGCAGCTTAGGGGCTAGCGGACGCTACGAGCAGTACTTC
TRBJ1-1 . TRBV6-6 . CASSYEPADTEAFF TGTGCCAGCAGTTACGAACCGGCGGACACTGAAGCTTTCTTT
TRBJ2-2 . TRBV7-3 . CASSSPEGTGELFF TGTGCCAGCAGCTCCCCTGAGGGAACCGGGGAGCTGTTTTTT